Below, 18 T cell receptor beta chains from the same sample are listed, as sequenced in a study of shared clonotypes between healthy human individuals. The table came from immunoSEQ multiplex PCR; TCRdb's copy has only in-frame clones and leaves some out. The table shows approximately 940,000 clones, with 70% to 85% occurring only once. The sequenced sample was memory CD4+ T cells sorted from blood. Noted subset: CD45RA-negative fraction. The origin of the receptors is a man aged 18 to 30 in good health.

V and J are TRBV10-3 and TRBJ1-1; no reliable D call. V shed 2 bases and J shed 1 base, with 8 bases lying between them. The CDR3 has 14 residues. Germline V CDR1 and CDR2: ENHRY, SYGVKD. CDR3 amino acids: CAISEGSPNTEAFF. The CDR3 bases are TGTGCCATCAGTGAGGGCAGTCCGAACACTGAAGCTTTCTTT.

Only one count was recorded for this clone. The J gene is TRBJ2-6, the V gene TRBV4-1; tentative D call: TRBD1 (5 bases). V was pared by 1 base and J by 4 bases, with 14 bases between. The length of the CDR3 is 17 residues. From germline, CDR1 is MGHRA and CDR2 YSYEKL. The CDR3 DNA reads TGCGCCAGCAGCCAAGGCGCAGGATCAGGGGGGGCCAACGTCCTGACTTTC. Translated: CASSQGAGSGGANVLTF.

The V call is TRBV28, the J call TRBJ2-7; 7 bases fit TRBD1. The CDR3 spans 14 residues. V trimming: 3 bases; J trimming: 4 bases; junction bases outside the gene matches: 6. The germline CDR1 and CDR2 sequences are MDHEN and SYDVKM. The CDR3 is CASSLYGQVYEQYF. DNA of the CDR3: TGTGCCAGCAGTTTGTATGGACAGGTTTACGAGCAGTACTTC.

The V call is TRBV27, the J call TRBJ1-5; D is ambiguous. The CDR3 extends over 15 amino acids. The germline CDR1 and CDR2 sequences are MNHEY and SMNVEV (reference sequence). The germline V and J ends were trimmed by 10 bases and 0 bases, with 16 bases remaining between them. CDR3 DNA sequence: TGTGCCACCCGTTTTGGTGCCAATAGCAATCAGCCCCAGCATTTT. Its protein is CATRFGANSNQPQHF.

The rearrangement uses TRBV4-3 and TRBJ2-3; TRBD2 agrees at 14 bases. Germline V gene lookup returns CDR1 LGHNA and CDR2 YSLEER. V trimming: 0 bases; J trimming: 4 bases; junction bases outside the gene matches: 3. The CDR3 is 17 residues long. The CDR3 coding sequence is TGCGCCAGCAGCCAAGATGGGACTAGCGGGAGCGCAGATACGCAGTATTTT. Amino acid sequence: CASSQDGTSGSADTQYF.

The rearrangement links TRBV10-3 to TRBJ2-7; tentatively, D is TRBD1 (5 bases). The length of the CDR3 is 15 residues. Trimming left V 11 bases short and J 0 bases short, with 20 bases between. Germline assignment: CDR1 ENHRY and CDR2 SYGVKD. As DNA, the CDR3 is TGTGCCTCGACTTCAACTCAGGGTAGCTCCTACGAGCAGTACTTC. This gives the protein CASTSTQGSSYEQYF.

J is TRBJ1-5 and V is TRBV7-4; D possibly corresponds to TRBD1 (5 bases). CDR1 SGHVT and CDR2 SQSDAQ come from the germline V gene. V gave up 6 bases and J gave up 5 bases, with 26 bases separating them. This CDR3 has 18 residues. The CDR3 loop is CASRQRGPVSTIYQPQHF. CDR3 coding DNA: TGTGCCAGCAGGCAAAGGGGCCCGGTCTCTACTATCTATCAGCCCCAGCATTTT.

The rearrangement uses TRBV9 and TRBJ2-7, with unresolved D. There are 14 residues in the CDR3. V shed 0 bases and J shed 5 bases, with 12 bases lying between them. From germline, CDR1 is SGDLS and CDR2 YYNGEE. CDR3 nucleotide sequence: TGTGCCAGCAGCGTAGGGTTCGGTGGGGACGAGCAGTACTTC. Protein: CASSVGFGGDEQYF. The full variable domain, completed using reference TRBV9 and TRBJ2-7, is DSGVTQTPKHLITATGQRVTLRCSPRSGDLSVYWYQQSLDQGLQFLIQYYNGEERAKGNILERFSAQQFPDLHSELNLSSLELGDSALYFCASSVGFGGDEQYFGPGTRLTVT.

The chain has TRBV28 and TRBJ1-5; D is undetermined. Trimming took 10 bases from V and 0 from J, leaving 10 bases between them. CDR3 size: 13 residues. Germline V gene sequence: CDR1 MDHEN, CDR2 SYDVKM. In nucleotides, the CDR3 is TGTGCCACCACAGAGTTTAGCAATCAGCCCCAGCATTTT. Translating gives CATTEFSNQPQHF.

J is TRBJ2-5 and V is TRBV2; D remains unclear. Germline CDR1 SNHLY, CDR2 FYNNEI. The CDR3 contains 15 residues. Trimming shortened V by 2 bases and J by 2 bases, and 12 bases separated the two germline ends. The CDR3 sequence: CASSEQNVGQETQYF. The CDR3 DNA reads TGTGCCAGCAGTGAACAGAACGTTGGGCAAGAGACCCAGTACTTC.

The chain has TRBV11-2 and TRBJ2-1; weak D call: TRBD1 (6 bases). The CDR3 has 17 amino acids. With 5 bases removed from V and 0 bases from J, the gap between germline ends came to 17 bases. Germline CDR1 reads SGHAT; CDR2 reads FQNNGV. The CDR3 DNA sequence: TGTGCCAGCAGCCAATCCGTGGGGGCGAGCTCCTACAATGAGCAGTTCTTC. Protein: CASSQSVGASSYNEQFF. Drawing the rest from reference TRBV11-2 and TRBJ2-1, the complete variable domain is EAGVAQSPRYKIIEKRQSVAFWCNPISGHATLYWYQQILGQGPKLLIQFQNNGVVDDSQLPKDRFSAERLKGVDSTLKIQPAKLEDSAVYLCASSQSVGASSYNEQFFGPGTRLTVL.

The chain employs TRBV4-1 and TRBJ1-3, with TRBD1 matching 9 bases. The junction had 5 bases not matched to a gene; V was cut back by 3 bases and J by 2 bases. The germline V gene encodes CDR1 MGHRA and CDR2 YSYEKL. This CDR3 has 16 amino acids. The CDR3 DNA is TGCGCCAGCAGCCAGGGCTACAGGGGGCCTGGAAACACCATATATTTT. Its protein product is CASSQGYRGPGNTIYF.

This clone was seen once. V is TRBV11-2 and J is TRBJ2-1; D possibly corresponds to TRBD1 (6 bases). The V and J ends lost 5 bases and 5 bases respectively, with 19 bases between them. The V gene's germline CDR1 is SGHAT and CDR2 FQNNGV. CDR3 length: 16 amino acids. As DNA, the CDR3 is TGTGCCAGCAGCCCGGCCGGGACCACAGGGAACAATGAGCAGTTCTTC. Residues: CASSPAGTTGNNEQFF.

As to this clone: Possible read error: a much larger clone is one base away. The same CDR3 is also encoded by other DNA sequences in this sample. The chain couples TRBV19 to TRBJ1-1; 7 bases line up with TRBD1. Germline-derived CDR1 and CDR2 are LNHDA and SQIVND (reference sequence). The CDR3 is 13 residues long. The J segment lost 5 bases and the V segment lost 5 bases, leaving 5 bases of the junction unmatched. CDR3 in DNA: TGTGCCAGTAGTCAACAGGGGAGGACTGAAGCTTTCTTT. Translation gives CASSQQGRTEAFF.

The DNA for the CDR3 is TGTGCCGCTAGCCTGAATACCGTCCTGACTTTC. This gives the protein CAASLNTVLTF. The genes are TRBV6-1 and TRBJ2-6, with D possibly being TRBD2 (5 bases). The CDR3 has 11 amino acids. CDR1 is MNHNS and CDR2 is SASEGT in the germline V gene. The V gene lost 11 bases and the J gene lost 12 bases, with 14 bases spanning the gap.

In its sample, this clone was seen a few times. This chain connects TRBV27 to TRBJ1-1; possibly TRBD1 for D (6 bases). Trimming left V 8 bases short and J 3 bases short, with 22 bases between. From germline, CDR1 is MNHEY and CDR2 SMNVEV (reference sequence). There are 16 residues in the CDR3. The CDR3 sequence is CASSLNRVSPYTEAFF. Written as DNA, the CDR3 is TGTGCCAGCTCCCTGAACAGGGTTAGCCCCTACACTGAAGCTTTCTTT.

CDR3 loop: CAWSGAGSLAKNIQYF. DNA for the CDR3: TGTGCCTGGAGTGGTGCGGGCAGTCTAGCCAAAAACATTCAGTACTTC. The rearrangement links TRBV30 to TRBJ2-4, with a weak D call TRBD2 (5 bases). Trimming stripped 1 base from V and 0 bases from J, with 13 bases between. The CDR3 contains 16 residues. Germline V gene data show CDR1 as GTSNPN and CDR2 as SVGIG (reference sequence).

CDR3 bases: TGTGCCAGCAGCTTATTCCGGACTAGCGGGACCGAGCAGTACTTC. As protein: CASSLFRTSGTEQYF. This chain connects TRBV5-5 to TRBJ2-7; TRBD2 matches at 12 bases. V dropped 2 bases and J dropped 6; count of bases not matched to a gene: 6. Germline CDR1 and CDR2: SGHKS and YYEKEE (reference sequence). CDR3 length: 15 amino acids. The whole variable domain, remainder taken from reference TRBV5-5 and TRBJ2-7, is DAGVTQSPTHLIKTRGQQVTLRCSPISGHKSVSWYQQVLGQGPQFIFQYYEKEERGRGNFPDRFSARQFPNYSSELNVNALLLGDSALYLCASSLFRTSGTEQYFGPGTRLTVT.